Shown below are 3 T cell receptor beta chains from a single sample sequenced in a study of cytomegalovirus exposure and HLA in healthy donors. Primers: 60 Vbeta forward and 13 Jbeta reverse. TCRdb's copy holds only in-frame clones and misses some; the assay was immunoSEQ multiplex PCR. The sample includes some 130,000 clones, about 85% seen only once; the top ten take 1.7%. Sequences were obtained from PBMCs. The receptor source for this set is a boy younger than 18 in good health and CMV-seronegative.

The V gene is TRBV27, the J gene TRBJ1-1, with TRBD1 matching 7 bases. After removal of 4 bases from V and 0 bases from J, the junction contained 5 bases not matched to a gene. The CDR3 covers 15 residues. Looked up from germline, CDR1 is MNHEY and CDR2 is SMNVEV (reference sequence). The CDR3: CASSSRGTVNTEAFF. The CDR3 DNA sequence: TGTGCCAGCAGTTCAAGGGGGACAGTGAACACTGAAGCTTTCTTT.

Remarks on this clone: In the same sample, other DNA sequences code for this CDR3. The chain carries TRBV7-2 and TRBJ1-1, with D possibly matching TRBD1 (5 bases). The germline gives CDR1 SGHTA, CDR2 FQGNSA. V was cut by 5 bases and J by 1 base, with 8 bases left in between. The CDR3 is 13 amino acids. CDR3 sequence reads: CASSLTENTEAFF. CDR3 DNA sequence: TGTGCCAGCAGCCTGACAGAGAACACTGAAGCTTTCTTT.

The rearrangement joins TRBV5-1 to TRBJ1-1; possible D gene TRBD1, 5 bases. Between the trimmed V and J ends, which lost 0 bases and 4 bases, there was a span of 10 bases. CDR1 is SGHRS, CDR2 YFSETQ, per germline. The CDR3 sequence is 14 residues long. The CDR3 sequence: CASSLGQGSTEAFF. DNA for the CDR3: TGCGCCAGCAGCTTGGGTCAGGGTTCCACTGAAGCTTTCTTT.